The rows below give T cell receptor beta chains drawn from one sample of a study of T cells in Graves' hyperthyroidism and ophthalmopathy. Each CDR3 protein gets one entry after TCRdb re-called the multiplex PCR reads with MiXCR. This sample has approximately 560,000 distinct CDR3 sequences, with 40% to 55% found just once. The sequenced sample consisted of peripheral blood or thyroid tissue (not recorded which). These receptors originate from a woman between 18 and 29 years old with Graves' hyperthyroidism. CDR3s include the opening cysteine and the closing phenylalanine or tryptophan. Fields, in order: clone size, D gene, J gene, V gene, CDR3 protein, CDR3 DNA. The D gene is left open where the match is weak. Rows may omit the clone size; those that give it use once, few, many or a size class.

clone_size: many
d_call: -
j_call: TRBJ1-3
v_call: TRBV7-9
cdr3_aa: CASSLTVSGNTIYF
cdr3_nt: TGTGCCAGCAGCTTGACAGTCTCTGGAAACACCATATATTTT

clone_size: -
d_call: -
j_call: TRBJ2-6
v_call: TRBV19
cdr3_aa: CASTVTHAGANVLTF
cdr3_nt: TGTGCCAGTACCGTGACCCACGCCGGGGCCAACGTCCTGACTTTC

clone_size: -
d_call: -
j_call: TRBJ1-2
v_call: TRBV29-1
cdr3_aa: CSSQDIFGYTF
cdr3_nt: TGCAGCAGTCAGGATATCTTTGGCTACACCTTC

clone_size: -
d_call: TRBD2
j_call: TRBJ2-5
v_call: TRBV25-1
cdr3_aa: CASIRGWLAGGAWETQYF
cdr3_nt: TGTGCCAGCATCCGGGGGTGGCTAGCGGGAGGTGCCTGGGAGACCCAGTACTTC

clone_size: once
d_call: -
j_call: TRBJ2-1
v_call: TRBV2
cdr3_aa: CASRRTGPNEQFF
cdr3_nt: TGTGCCAGCAGGCGAACAGGGCCCAATGAGCAGTTCTTC

clone_size: few
d_call: TRBD2
j_call: TRBJ2-2
v_call: TRBV24-1
cdr3_aa: CATSDIRTSGKTGELFF
cdr3_nt: TGTGCCACCAGTGATATCAGGACTAGCGGAAAGACCGGGGAGCTGTTTTTT

clone_size: many
d_call: TRBD1
j_call: TRBJ1-1
v_call: TRBV7-6
cdr3_aa: CASSFTGVATEAFF
cdr3_nt: TGTGCCAGCAGCTTCACAGGGGTGGCAACTGAAGCTTTCTTT

clone_size: -
d_call: -
j_call: TRBJ1-5
v_call: TRBV25-1
cdr3_aa: CATPGEQPQHF
cdr3_nt: TGTGCCACTCCCGGAGAGCAGCCCCAGCATTTT

clone_size: -
d_call: TRBD2
j_call: TRBJ2-5
v_call: TRBV7-2
cdr3_aa: CASSVEGLAEETQYF
cdr3_nt: TGTGCCAGCAGCGTTGAAGGACTAGCGGAAGAGACCCAGTACTTC

clone_size: -
d_call: -
j_call: TRBJ1-4
v_call: TRBV15
cdr3_aa: CATSSPDRSNEKLFF
cdr3_nt: TGTGCCACCAGCAGCCCTGACAGATCTAATGAAAAACTGTTTTTT

clone_size: -
d_call: -
j_call: TRBJ1-6
v_call: TRBV7-6
cdr3_aa: CASSHRSSYNSPLHF
cdr3_nt: TGTGCCAGCAGCCACAGGAGCTCCTATAATTCACCCCTCCACTTT

clone_size: -
d_call: -
j_call: TRBJ2-7
v_call: TRBV6-5
cdr3_aa: CASSLQDHEQYF
cdr3_nt: TGTGCCAGCAGTTTGCAGGACCACGAGCAGTACTTC

clone_size: few
d_call: -
j_call: TRBJ1-1
v_call: TRBV2
cdr3_aa: CASSYGRIMNTEAFF
cdr3_nt: TGTGCCAGCAGTTACGGACGGATCATGAACACTGAAGCTTTCTTT

clone_size: -
d_call: -
j_call: TRBJ1-1
v_call: TRBV12-3/TRBV12-4
cdr3_aa: CASSFGRGPAATEAFF
cdr3_nt: TGTGCCAGCAGTTTTGGACGGGGACCCGCAGCCACTGAAGCTTTCTTT

clone_size: -
d_call: -
j_call: TRBJ2-7
v_call: TRBV7-2
cdr3_aa: CASSQVGRSSYEQYF
cdr3_nt: TGTGCCAGCAGCCAAGTGGGACGGAGCTCCTACGAGCAGTACTTC

clone_size: -
d_call: TRBD2
j_call: TRBJ2-3
v_call: TRBV7-7
cdr3_aa: CASSSGLAGGADTQYF
cdr3_nt: TGTGCTAGCAGCTCCGGACTAGCGGGAGGCGCAGATACGCAGTATTTT

clone_size: few
d_call: -
j_call: TRBJ1-4
v_call: TRBV7-9
cdr3_aa: CASSLYTTNEKLFF
cdr3_nt: TGTGCCAGCAGCTTATACACAACTAATGAAAAACTGTTTTTT

clone_size: few
d_call: -
j_call: TRBJ1-4
v_call: TRBV10-2
cdr3_aa: CASSYEVGEKLFF
cdr3_nt: TGTGCCAGCAGTTACGAGGTTGGCGAAAAACTGTTTTTT

clone_size: few
d_call: -
j_call: TRBJ1-5
v_call: TRBV12-3/TRBV12-4
cdr3_aa: CASSWMREDSNQPQHF
cdr3_nt: TGTGCCAGCAGTTGGATGCGGGAGGATAGCAATCAGCCCCAGCATTTT

clone_size: -
d_call: -
j_call: TRBJ1-1
v_call: TRBV27
cdr3_aa: CASSHLQKNTEAFF
cdr3_nt: TGTGCCAGCAGTCACCTCCAGAAGAACACTGAAGCTTTCTTT

clone_size: few
d_call: TRBD2
j_call: TRBJ2-2
v_call: TRBV7-8
cdr3_aa: CASSLNGLAGLTYTGELFF
cdr3_nt: TGTGCCAGCAGCCTAAATGGCCTAGCGGGGTTGACGTACACCGGGGAGCTGTTTTTT

clone_size: -
d_call: TRBD1
j_call: TRBJ1-6
v_call: TRBV7-2
cdr3_aa: CASSRTGIRSPLHF
cdr3_nt: TGTGCCAGCAGCCGGACAGGGATTCGTTCACCCCTCCACTTT

clone_size: -
d_call: -
j_call: TRBJ1-2
v_call: TRBV2
cdr3_aa: CASRGAGAYGYTF
cdr3_nt: TGTGCCAGCCGGGGGGCAGGGGCCTATGGCTACACCTTC

clone_size: -
d_call: TRBD1
j_call: TRBJ2-2
v_call: TRBV7-2
cdr3_aa: CASSLEQGHTGELFF
cdr3_nt: TGCGCCAGCAGCCTCGAACAGGGGCACACCGGGGAGCTGTTTTTT

clone_size: -
d_call: -
j_call: TRBJ1-2
v_call: TRBV20-1
cdr3_aa: CSARDPDTEGVYGYTF
cdr3_nt: TGCAGTGCTAGAGATCCTGACACCGAGGGGGTCTATGGCTACACCTTC

clone_size: many
d_call: -
j_call: TRBJ1-5
v_call: TRBV6-6
cdr3_aa: CASSYVGDQPQHF
cdr3_nt: TGTGCCAGCAGTTACGTCGGGGATCAGCCCCAGCATTTT

clone_size: few
d_call: -
j_call: TRBJ2-7
v_call: TRBV11-2
cdr3_aa: CASSGRYEQYF
cdr3_nt: TGTGCCAGCAGCGGGCGTTACGAGCAGTACTTC

clone_size: -
d_call: -
j_call: TRBJ1-1
v_call: TRBV13
cdr3_aa: CASSLLVTEGRGTEAFF
cdr3_nt: TGTGCCAGCAGCTTATTGGTGACTGAGGGTCGGGGCACTGAAGCTTTCTTT

clone_size: few
d_call: -
j_call: TRBJ2-7
v_call: TRBV10-2
cdr3_aa: CASSQDRDAAYEQYF
cdr3_nt: TGCGCCAGCAGCCAAGATCGGGACGCCGCCTACGAGCAGTACTTC